This TCR beta chain stems from a study of vaccination effects on CD4 cells after COVID-19. This table comes from immunoSEQ multiplex PCR, and its TCRdb copy is limited to in-frame clones, with some not included. The table records around 66,000 clones, roughly 74% of them present only once. CDR1 and CDR2 (germline): MNHNS, SASEGT. V shed 1 base and J shed 7 bases, with 14 bases lying between them. The CDR3 has 15 amino acids. Scientists isolated CD4+ T cells after an approximately ten-day culture period ended. Vaccination of participants consisted of two doses of either the BNT162b2 or mRNA-1273 vaccine. As concerns this clone: What it binds is unknown.

The chain employs TRBV6-1 and TRBJ1-5; maybe TRBD1 (5 bases). The receptor comes from a human donor who received a COVID-19 vaccine. This material consisted of CD4+ T cells from PBMCs cultured without peptide, taken after COVID-19 vaccination. CDR3 coding DNA: TGTGCCAGCAGTGAAGGAATCCAGGGCGGCCAGCCCCAGCATTTT. It codes for CASSEGIQGGQPQHF.